A single sample is the source of the 26 T cell receptor beta chains below, sequenced in a study of T cell responses to AZD1222 COVID-19 vaccine (dated by TCRdb to about 2021). The receptor library was made with the immunoSEQ multiplex PCR assay. In TCRdb, the immuneACCESS table is reduced to in-frame sequences with V and J assigned. These tables do not hold every clone; where another copy was compared, an unresolved V gene accounts for under half, and the others remain unexplained. The sample contains 200,000 or so clones, almost 95% of them found a single time. The top ten hold under 11% of the sample. The time point label of this sample denotes: baseline before first vaccination. Sequencing was performed on peripheral blood, taken on day 0 of AZD1222 vaccination. The receptors shown here come from an adult in good health.

The J gene is TRBJ1-4, the V gene TRBV18; 7 positions match TRBD1. Trimming took 3 bases from V and 6 from J; bases not matched to a gene: 7. The CDR3 has 15 residues. Germline V lookup: CDR1 KGHSH, CDR2 LQKENI. The CDR3 protein is CASSPGRGQDEKLFF. CDR3 bases: TGTGCCAGCTCACCGGGGAGGGGGCAAGATGAAAAACTGTTTTTT.

This clone was counted a single time. This chain connects TRBV10-2 to TRBJ2-7; 12 nucleotides match TRBD2. CDR1 and CDR2 from the germline V gene are WSHSY and SAAADI. The V gene end was trimmed by 5 bases and the J gene end by 2 bases; junction bases not matched to a gene: 7. This CDR3 is 16 amino acids long. This chain's CDR3 is CASSNLLAGGTYEQYF. CDR3 bases: TGCGCCAGCAGTAACCTCCTAGCGGGGGGGACCTACGAGCAGTACTTC.

The rearrangement joins TRBV9 to TRBJ1-3, with D tentatively TRBD1 (5 bases). The germline gives CDR1 SGDLS, CDR2 YYNGEE. V was clipped by 4 bases and J by 4 bases, with 12 bases between them. CDR3 length: 14 residues. CDR3 loop: CASSPQGAGNTIYF. The CDR3 bases are TGTGCCAGCAGCCCCCAGGGAGCCGGAAACACCATATATTTT.

V usage is TRBV10-3 and J usage is TRBJ2-7; tentatively, D is TRBD1 (5 bases). From germline, CDR1 is ENHRY and CDR2 SYGVKD. V lost 3 bases and J lost 6, with 12 bases in between. The CDR3 has 13 residues. The CDR3 region has the DNA TGTGCCATCAGTGAAGTAGGGGTTATCGAGCAGTACTTC. It specifies CAISEVGVIEQYF.

The V and J genes are TRBV29-1 and TRBJ2-3; 13 bases agree with TRBD2. Germline CDR1 reads SQVTM; CDR2 reads ANQGSEA. The CDR3 consists of 15 residues. The V and J ends lost 6 bases and 0 bases, in that order; junction bases with no gene match: 3. CDR3 amino acids: CSVGTSGTSTDTQYF. The CDR3 nucleotides read TGCAGCGTCGGGACTAGCGGGACTAGCACAGATACGCAGTATTTT.

The chain employs TRBV7-7 and TRBJ1-4; D gene ambiguous. CDR1 is SSHAT, CDR2 FNYEAQ, per germline (reference sequence). The CDR3 runs to 14 residues. The V gene lost 5 bases and the J gene lost 3 bases, with 10 bases spanning the gap. CDR3 coding DNA: TGTGCCAGCAGCGCCGGACCGCCTAATGAAAAACTGTTTTTT. Translating it yields CASSAGPPNEKLFF.

This clone has only one observation. The chain is built from TRBV19 and TRBJ1-3; D is possibly TRBD1 (6 bases). V was cut by 7 bases and J by 2 bases, with 12 bases left in between. In germline, CDR1 is LNHDA, CDR2 SQIVND (reference sequence). This CDR3 region has 14 residues. The CDR3, as DNA: TGTGCCAGTATACAGGGTGGCACTGGAAACACCATATATTTT. Protein product: CASIQGGTGNTIYF.

Concerning this clone itself: The same CDR3 is also encoded by other DNA sequences in this sample. The V gene is TRBV6-5, the J gene TRBJ1-2; the D gene is possibly TRBD1 (6 bases). Germline V gene sequence: CDR1 MNHEY, CDR2 SVGAGI. This CDR3 has 13 amino acids. V was trimmed by 5 bases and J by 0 bases, leaving 7 bases between them. For the CDR3, the DNA is TGTGCCAGCAGTCCAGGGGCTAACTATGGCTACACCTTC. Translated: CASSPGANYGYTF.

V gene TRBV10-3 combines with J gene TRBJ2-1; 7 nucleotides line up with TRBD2. With 5 bases clipped from V and 4 bases from J, the junction kept 8 bases outside the gene matches. The CDR3 sequence is 15 residues long. Germline lookup yields CDR1 ENHRY and CDR2 SYGVKD. CDR3 region: CAISPDLAGYNEQFF. Here the CDR3 DNA reads TGTGCCATCAGTCCTGACTTAGCGGGTTACAATGAGCAGTTCTTC.

The chain has TRBV7-9 and TRBJ2-3; TRBD1 matches at 10 bases. Germline loops: CDR1 SEHNR, CDR2 FQNEAQ (reference sequence). V gave up 4 bases and J gave up 11 bases; unmatched junction bases: 15. The CDR3 runs to 16 residues. The CDR3: CASSSTRLTGGGGQYF. The CDR3 coding sequence is TGTGCCAGCAGCTCAACCCGCCTGACAGGGGGCGGGGGGCAGTATTTT.

The chain recombines TRBV4-1 with TRBJ2-7; possibly TRBD2 for D (5 bases). CDR3 length: 11 amino acids. In germline, CDR1 is MGHRA, CDR2 YSYEKL. V lost 3 bases, J lost 5 bases, and 5 bases lay in between. DNA for the CDR3: TGCGCCAGCAGCCACGGGGACGAGCAGTACTTC. It encodes CASSHGDEQYF.

This clone was seen once. The chain couples TRBV4-1 to TRBJ1-2, with D tentatively TRBD1 (6 bases). CDR1 MGHRA and CDR2 YSYEKL come from the germline V gene. The CDR3 is made up of 16 amino acids. Between the trimmed V and J ends, which lost 0 bases and 8 bases, there was a span of 19 bases. The CDR3 nucleotides are TGCGCCAGCAGCCAAGACAATCCGGGGGCGCGTATAGGCTACACCTTC. Amino acids: CASSQDNPGARIGYTF.

Comments on this clone: Possible read error: a much larger clone is one base away. The chain recombines TRBV6-5 with TRBJ1-5; D unclear. V was trimmed by 2 bases and J by 4 bases, leaving 6 bases between them. CDR1 is MNHEY and CDR2 is SVGAGI in the germline V gene. The CDR3 consists of 13 residues. DNA of the CDR3: TGTGCCAGCAGTTACGCCGGGAATCAGCCCCAGCATTTT. It specifies CASSYAGNQPQHF.

This clone was observed a single time. The chain recombines TRBV7-7 with TRBJ2-3; 7 bases are shared with TRBD2. Germline V gene data show CDR1 as SSHAT and CDR2 as FNYEAQ (reference sequence). The CDR3 spans 15 residues. V gave up 0 bases and J gave up 4 bases; unmatched junction bases: 4. The DNA of the CDR3 is TGTGCCAGCAGCTTAGCGGGGGAGGGCCCAGATACGCAGTATTTT. This encodes CASSLAGEGPDTQYF. The full variable domain, its missing parts supplied by reference TRBV7-7 and TRBJ2-3, is GAGVSQSPRYKVTKRGQDVTLRCDPISSHATLYWYQQALGQGPEFLTYFNYEAQPDKSGLPSDRFSAERPEGSISTLTIQRTEQRDSAMYRCASSLAGEGPDTQYFGPGTRLTVL.

This rearrangement joins TRBV6-5 to TRBJ2-3; D uncertain. The length of the CDR3 is 12 residues. Germline CDR1 and CDR2: MNHEY and SVGAGI. V dropped 0 bases and J dropped 6 bases, with 4 bases sitting between them. The CDR3 DNA reads as TGTGCCAGCAGTTACTCAGGCGATACGCAGTATTTT. Translating gives CASSYSGDTQYF.

V and J are TRBV3-1 (or the pseudogene TRBV3-2) and TRBJ1-1; TRBD1 is a possible D gene (5 bases). Germline lookup yields CDR1 LGHDT and CDR2 YNNKEL (reference sequence). The CDR3 has 15 residues. Trimming took off 5 bases at V and 1 base at J, with 14 bases between the two ends. This CDR3 is CASSSTGGRNTEAFF. The CDR3 nucleotides are TGTGCCAGCAGCTCAACTGGGGGTAGGAACACTGAAGCTTTCTTT.

This clone came up once. The CDR3 nucleotides are TGCGCCAGCAGCCAAGATAAGGGGTCGGGCAATCAGCCCCAGCATTTT. Translating it yields CASSQDKGSGNQPQHF. The J gene is TRBJ1-5, the V gene TRBV4-1; tentatively, D is TRBD1 (5 bases). This CDR3 contains 16 residues. The V gene's germline CDR1 is MGHRA and CDR2 YSYEKL. Trimming cost V 0 bases and J 2 bases, with 11 bases left between them.

The CDR3 spells CATSDWASGSGVYEQFF. The CDR3 DNA reads TGTGCCACCAGTGATTGGGCTAGCGGGAGTGGGGTCTATGAGCAGTTCTTC. The V gene is TRBV24-1, the J gene TRBJ2-1; 10 nucleotides align to TRBD2. V gave up 2 bases and J gave up 8 bases; unmatched junction bases: 11. There are 17 residues in the CDR3. Germline-derived CDR1 and CDR2 are KGHDR and SFDVKD.

This CDR3 reads CAWSVEQGAEAFF. DNA for the CDR3: TGTGCCTGGAGTGTCGAACAGGGGGCTGAAGCTTTCTTT. The chain has TRBV30 and TRBJ1-1, with 8 positions matching TRBD1. The CDR3 contains 13 residues. CDR1 is GTSNPN and CDR2 is SVGIG in the germline V gene (reference sequence). Trimming removed 0 bases from V and 6 bases from J; junction bases left unmatched: 3.

The V call is TRBV19, the J call TRBJ2-1; the D is unclear. Looked up from germline, CDR1 is LNHDA and CDR2 is SQIVND (reference sequence). V was shortened by 2 bases and J by 10 bases, with 12 bases between the two germline ends. This CDR3 is 13 amino acids long. The CDR3 reads CASSITSAKEQFF. The CDR3 bases are TGTGCCAGTAGTATAACAAGCGCAAAGGAGCAGTTCTTC.

This rearrangement joins TRBV11-3 to TRBJ2-7; 7 bases agree with TRBD1. V dropped 2 bases and J dropped 2; count of bases not matched to a gene: 6. CDR1 is SGHNT, CDR2 YENEEA, per germline. The CDR3 runs 15 residues. CDR3 DNA: TGTGCCAGCAGCTTAAGAGGGGGCGGACCCTACGAGCAGTACTTC. Protein sequence: CASSLRGGGPYEQYF. Together with reference TRBV11-3 and TRBJ2-7, the CDR3 gives the full variable domain: EAGVVQSPRYKIIEKKQPVAFWCNPISGHNTLYWYLQNLGQGPELLIRYENEEAVDDSQLPKDRFSAERLKGVDSTLKIQPAELGDSAVYLCASSLRGGGPYEQYFGPGTRLTVT.

The genes are TRBV12-3 or TRBV12-4 and TRBJ1-2; no clear D gene. This CDR3 is 11 amino acids long. V lost 6 bases and J lost 8, with 10 bases in between. Written as DNA, the CDR3 is TGTGCCAGCAGCCGGCTTGAGGGCTACACCTTC. Encoded protein: CASSRLEGYTF.

This clone was counted a few times. This same CDR3 is encoded by further DNA sequences in the sample. The chain is built from TRBV3-1 (or the pseudogene TRBV3-2) and TRBJ1-4, with D unresolved. The CDR3 extends over 12 amino acids. V lost 1 base, J lost 7 bases, and 4 bases lay in between. In germline, CDR1 is LGHDT, CDR2 YNNKEL (reference sequence). The CDR3 sequence: CASSQGREKLFF. The CDR3 nucleotides read TGTGCCAGCAGCCAAGGTCGTGAAAAACTGTTTTTT.

In DNA, the CDR3 is TGTGCCAGCAGCGCAGAACCGACAGTGTGGCAGTTCTTC. As protein: CASSAEPTVWQFF. This chain connects TRBV12-3 or TRBV12-4 to TRBJ2-1; perhaps TRBD1 as D (5 bases). With 6 bases removed from V and 12 bases from J, the gap between germline ends came to 18 bases. CDR3 length: 13 amino acids.

This chain joins TRBV5-5 and TRBJ2-7; D may correspond to TRBD1 or TRBD2 (6 bases each). The V end lost 0 bases, the J end lost 4 bases, and 17 bases lay between the germline ends. Germline-derived CDR1 and CDR2 are SGHKS and YYEKEE (reference sequence). The CDR3 has 16 amino acids. The CDR3, as DNA: TGTGCCAGCAGCTTGGAGGGGGGAGTGGCTAGTTACGAGCAGTACTTC. Protein product: CASSLEGGVASYEQYF.

The chain has TRBV4-1 and TRBJ1-1; D not resolved. The CDR3 is 14 amino acids. Trimming shortened V by 0 bases and J by 6 bases, and 11 bases separated the two germline ends. In germline, CDR1 is MGHRA, CDR2 YSYEKL. The CDR3, as DNA: TGCGCCAGCAGCCAAGATAACCAGACACCTGAAGCTTTCTTT. It encodes CASSQDNQTPEAFF.